Following are 21 T cell receptor beta chains from one sample sequenced in a study of early stage breast cancer tumors. Repertoires were generated with immunoSEQ multiplex PCR, while TCRdb's copy carries only in-frame clones and drops some. Of fewer than 75,000 clones listed, around three quarters are singletons. The sample was blood. Receptor source: a person in their thirties with breast cancer.

The chain is built from TRBV11-3 and TRBJ2-1; D is possibly TRBD1 or TRBD2 (5 bases each). Germline V gives CDR1 SGHNT, CDR2 YENEEA. V gave up 2 bases and J gave up 8 bases, with 16 bases separating them. The length of the CDR3 is 15 residues. The CDR3 protein is CASSLMGPPGDEQFF. The CDR3 nucleotides are TGTGCCAGCAGCTTAATGGGACCCCCCGGAGATGAGCAGTTCTTC.

The chain employs TRBV7-8 and TRBJ2-3; 7 nucleotides match TRBD2. CDR3 length: 16 residues. CDR1 is SGHVS and CDR2 is FQNEAQ in the germline V gene. V shed 4 bases, J shed 4 bases, and the junction held 11 bases outside the gene matches. The CDR3 DNA sequence: TGTGCCAGCAGCTACCTCGGGGCGGGAGCATCAGATACGCAGTATTTT. The encoded protein is CASSYLGAGASDTQYF.

The chain uses TRBV5-6 and TRBJ1-1; 7 positions match TRBD1. With V trimmed by 2 bases and J by 11 bases, 15 bases remained unmatched. CDR1 and CDR2 (germline): SGHDT, YYEEEE. There are 15 residues in the CDR3. In DNA, the CDR3 is TGTGCCAGCAGCTTCGGACAGGACCTCGCCGGTTCGGCTTTCTTT. It codes for CASSFGQDLAGSAFF. The variable domain in full, completed from reference TRBV5-6 and TRBJ1-1, reads DAGVTQSPTHLIKTRGQQVTLRCSPKSGHDTVSWYQQALGQGPQFIFQYYEEEERQRGNFPDRFSGHQFPNYSSELNVNALLLGDSALYLCASSFGQDLAGSAFFGQGTRLTVV.

The J gene is TRBJ2-2, the V gene TRBV7-2, with 10 bases fitting TRBD2. CDR3 length: 15 residues. The germline V gene has CDR1 SGHTA and CDR2 FQGNSA. V lost 5 bases to trimming and J lost 6 bases; unmatched junction nucleotides: 6. The DNA of the CDR3 is TGTGCCAGCAGCCCGGGACTAGCGATCCCCGGGGAGCTGTTTTTT. As protein: CASSPGLAIPGELFF.

This chain joins TRBV2 and TRBJ1-2, with 7 nucleotides matching TRBD1. The germline gives CDR1 SNHLY, CDR2 FYNNEI. This CDR3 has 18 residues. Trimming cost V 8 bases and J 0 bases; bases outside gene matches: 18. This CDR3 is CASPIPRDRRWANYGYTF. Written as DNA, the CDR3 is TGTGCCAGCCCTATCCCTCGGGACAGAAGATGGGCTAACTATGGCTACACCTTC.

This chain links TRBV6-5 with TRBJ2-7, with 10 bases that match TRBD1. The CDR3 runs to 14 residues. Per germline, CDR1 MNHEY and CDR2 SVGAGI. Trimming removed 5 bases from V and 5 bases from J; junction bases left unmatched: 6. The CDR3 sequence is CASSRQGANHEQYF. The CDR3 coding sequence is TGTGCCAGCAGTAGACAGGGGGCAAATCACGAGCAGTACTTC.

The J gene is TRBJ1-5, the V gene TRBV7-8; the D gene is possibly TRBD1 (5 bases). CDR3 length: 15 amino acids. V was trimmed by 5 bases and J by 4 bases, leaving 15 bases between them. From germline, CDR1 is SGHVS and CDR2 FQNEAQ. As DNA, the CDR3 is TGTGCCAGCAGCCCTGGGTCAGGGTCTAATCAGCCCCAGCATTTT. This gives the protein CASSPGSGSNQPQHF.

This clone appeared once. The chain has TRBV5-1 and TRBJ2-3; TRBD2 matches at 10 bases. The CDR3 sequence is 16 residues long. Germline V CDR1 and CDR2: SGHRS, YFSETQ. V lost 0 bases and J lost 4; bases outside the gene matches: 5. The CDR3 sequence is CASSLGSSGSADTQYF. The CDR3 DNA reads as TGCGCCAGCAGCTTGGGGTCTAGCGGGAGTGCAGATACGCAGTATTTT.

This clone was counted a few times. The chain links TRBV6-5 to TRBJ1-6, with D unresolved. The length of the CDR3 is 15 residues. Germline V gene sequence: CDR1 MNHEY, CDR2 SVGAGI. V gave up 2 bases and J gave up 9 bases, with 14 bases separating them. The CDR3 here is CASSYVAQPSSPLHF. In DNA, the CDR3 is TGTGCCAGCAGTTACGTCGCACAGCCTAGTTCACCCCTCCACTTT.

This rearrangement joins TRBV29-1 to TRBJ1-2, with D possibly being TRBD1 (6 bases). The CDR3 is 14 residues long. Germline CDR1 SQVTM, CDR2 ANQGSEA. V lost 6 bases and J 3 bases, leaving 17 bases between the germline ends. CDR3: CSVQGGTEDYGYTF. Here the CDR3 DNA reads TGCAGCGTCCAAGGGGGGACGGAGGACTATGGCTACACCTTC.

The rearrangement joins TRBV4-3 to TRBJ2-7; tentative D call: TRBD1 (6 bases). Germline CDR1 LGHNA, CDR2 YSLEER. This CDR3 has 11 amino acids. Trimming shortened V by 4 bases and J by 5 bases, and 6 bases separated the two germline ends. The CDR3 protein is CASSRDNEQYF. In nucleotides, the CDR3 is TGCGCCAGCAGCCGGGACAACGAGCAGTACTTC.

The chain employs TRBV7-2 and TRBJ2-1; 10 nucleotides match TRBD1. V lost 5 bases to trimming and J lost 4 bases; unmatched junction nucleotides: 8. Germline CDR1 and CDR2: SGHTA and FQGNSA. The CDR3 is 16 amino acids. DNA of the CDR3: TGTGCCAGCAGCAGGACCCGGGACAGGGGTTACAATGAGCAGTTCTTC. Translation: CASSRTRDRGYNEQFF.

This clone turned up a few times. The gene calls are TRBV18 and TRBJ1-2, with 7 positions matching TRBD1. Germline-derived CDR1 and CDR2 are KGHSH and LQKENI. The CDR3 consists of 14 residues. V shed 3 bases, J shed 4 bases, and the junction held 5 bases outside the gene matches. CDR3 sequence (DNA): TGTGCCAGCTCACCCGGGACAGACTCCTATGGCTACACCTTC. Its protein is CASSPGTDSYGYTF.

This rearrangement joins TRBV9 to TRBJ2-2; 10 nucleotides agree with TRBD2. With 0 bases clipped from V and 8 bases from J, the junction kept 7 bases outside the gene matches. The CDR3 totals 16 residues. Looked up from germline, CDR1 is SGDLS and CDR2 is YYNGEE. The CDR3 is CASSVVASGSLGELFF. The CDR3 bases are TGTGCCAGCAGCGTAGTGGCTAGCGGGAGTCTAGGGGAGCTGTTTTTT.

The chain combines TRBV7-6 with TRBJ2-5; D may be TRBD1 (5 bases). V lost 1 base and J 1 base, leaving 7 bases between the germline ends. Germline CDR1 is SGHVS and CDR2 is FNYEAQ. The length of the CDR3 is 14 residues. In nucleotides, the CDR3 is TGTGCCAGCAGCTTAGACAGGTTCCAAGAGACCCAGTACTTC. Translation gives CASSLDRFQETQYF.

The chain carries TRBV30 and TRBJ2-2; TRBD2 matches 8 bases. V shed 1 base and J 6 bases; nucleotides not matched to a gene: 10. CDR3 length equals 16 residues. The germline CDR1 and CDR2 sequences are GTSNPN and SVGIG (reference sequence). The CDR3 loop is CAWSAGGGEGAGELFF. CDR3 nucleotides: TGTGCCTGGAGTGCGGGGGGGGGTGAAGGGGCCGGGGAGCTGTTTTTT.

This clone was detected a few times. The V gene is TRBV4-1, the J gene TRBJ1-5; 11 bases fit TRBD1. The CDR3 contains 14 residues. Germline V CDR1 and CDR2: MGHRA, YSYEKL. With V trimmed by 4 bases and J by 9 bases, 5 bases remained unmatched. The CDR3 sequence is CASSRGTGGRPQHF. The CDR3 bases are TGCGCCAGCAGCCGGGGGACAGGGGGAAGGCCCCAGCATTTT.

This chain links TRBV18 with TRBJ1-1; D is possibly TRBD1 (6 bases). Trimming removed 3 bases from V and 5 bases from J, with 16 bases in between. Germline V gives CDR1 KGHSH, CDR2 LQKENI. The CDR3 spans 15 residues. The CDR3 bases are TGTGCCAGCTCACCTTCAGGGGCGACGGGTACTGAAGCTTTCTTT. It translates to CASSPSGATGTEAFF.

J is TRBJ2-2 and V is TRBV6-5; unclear D gene. V was clipped by 6 bases and J by 4 bases, with 9 bases between them. The CDR3 runs 13 residues. Looked up from germline, CDR1 is MNHEY and CDR2 is SVGAGI. The CDR3 region is CASSRLATGELFF. CDR3 DNA sequence: TGTGCCAGCAGCCGCCTCGCCACCGGGGAGCTGTTTTTT.

This chain uses TRBV6-1 with TRBJ2-7; TRBD1 is a possible D gene (5 bases). CDR1 and CDR2 (germline): MNHNS, SASEGT. V lost 0 bases and J 3 bases, leaving 9 bases between the germline ends. CDR3 length: 14 residues. The CDR3 here is CASSEATVRYEQYF. In DNA form, the CDR3 reads TGTGCCAGCAGTGAAGCGACAGTCCGCTACGAGCAGTACTTC.

With regard to this clone: Germline and junction disagree at one end, which may indicate a read error. CDR3 in amino acids: CASSQDTGVFGSSKFF. Written as DNA, the CDR3 is TGCGCCAGCAGCCAAGATACGGGGGTCTTTGGGTCTAGCAAGTTCTTC. The J gene is TRBJ2-4, the V gene TRBV4-1, with D tentatively TRBD2 (6 bases). CDR3 length: 16 residues. CDR1 is MGHRA and CDR2 is YSYEKL in the germline V gene.